Listed below are T cell receptor beta chains from one sample, sequenced in a study of CD8 T cells in ankylosing spondylitis. TCRdb re-called the 5' RACE reads with MiXCR, one entry per CDR3 protein. In the table there are fewer than 750,000 distinct CDR3 sequences, 15% to 20% of which are singletons. Sequencing was done on a sample of blood, either unsorted or a sorted T cell fraction (not recorded which). Source of these receptors: a male donor with ankylosing spondylitis. CDR3s include the opening cysteine and the closing phenylalanine or tryptophan.

j_call,v_call,cdr3_aa
TRBJ1-4,TRBV4-1,CASSQVQGVGEKLFF
TRBJ2-7,TRBV10-3,CAIRETSGSAGPYEQYF
TRBJ1-2,TRBV2,CASSVDSASYGYTF
TRBJ2-5,TRBV27,CASGSRTSSQETQYF
TRBJ2-7,TRBV11-2,CASSRAIQVYEQYF
TRBJ1-4,TRBV19,CASRGAGTAEEKLFF
TRBJ2-7,TRBV7-9,CASSPNPSKPYEQYF
TRBJ2-3,TRBV20-1,CSARALGGGGTDTQYF
TRBJ2-7,TRBV28,CASSRAPAYEQYF
TRBJ2-5,TRBV5-1,CASSFMVGSQETQYF
TRBJ2-1,TRBV15,CATSRGATRLAGDPSSYNEQFF
TRBJ2-5,TRBV3-1,CASSQPRVTSGGHKTQYF
TRBJ1-3,TRBV25-1,CASMPPGGRNTIYF
TRBJ2-3,TRBV4-1,CASSHLGVRDTQYF